Following are 7 T cell receptor beta chains from one sample sequenced in a study of CD8 T cells in ankylosing spondylitis. Study conclusions and caveats: The study identified a TCR beta motif of under 10 highly homologous variants that appeared characteristic of ankylosing spondylitis blood.

TCRdb used MiXCR to reprocess the 5' RACE reads, holding one entry per CDR3 protein. The sample lists 220,000 or so distinct CDR3 sequences, approximately 20% seen once, with roughly 46% in the top ten. Their antigen targets remain unknown. Sequencing used blood, either unsorted or a sorted T cell fraction (not recorded which). These receptors were obtained from a male donor with ankylosing spondylitis.

V and J are TRBV12-3 or TRBV12-4 and TRBJ1-2, with 9 positions matching TRBD1. The CDR3 length is 18 residues. The trim removed 7 bases at V and 4 bases at J, leaving 19 bases unmatched. This CDR3 is CASNPTEYRGPKSYGYTF. The CDR3 DNA follows: TGTGCCAGCAACCCCACCGAATACAGGGGGCCTAAAAGCTATGGCTACACCTTC.

Only a few counts were recorded for this clonotype. V and J are TRBV19 and TRBJ1-3; D not certain. Germline values: CDR1 LNHDA, CDR2 SQIVND (reference sequence). Deletions cut 3 bases from V and 0 bases from J, with 9 bases between. The CDR3 consists of 15 residues. The chain's CDR3 is CASSISAFSGNTIYF. CDR3 bases: TGTGCCAGTAGTATCTCCGCTTTCTCTGGAAACACCATATATTTT. Full variable domain (rest looked up from reference TRBV19 and TRBJ1-3): DGGITQSPKYLFRKEGQNVTLSCEQNLNHDAMYWYRQDPGQGLRLIYYSQIVNDFQKGDIAEGYSVSREKKESFPLTVTSAQKNPTAFYLCASSISAFSGNTIYFGEGSWLTVV.

This chain joins TRBV6-2 or TRBV6-3 and TRBJ1-2, with no clear D. CDR3 length: 15 amino acids. V lost 6 bases, J lost 6 bases, and 20 bases lay in between. Germline CDR1 MNHEY, CDR2 SVGEGT. The CDR3 loop reads CASRAAGETRDGYTF. The CDR3 DNA is TGTGCCAGCAGGGCGGCAGGAGAAACCAGAGATGGCTACACCTTC.

This clonotype showed up just a few times. CDR3 sequence reads: CASSIGLAGGPDTQYF. In DNA, the CDR3 is TGTGCCAGCAGCATCGGACTAGCGGGAGGACCAGATACGCAGTATTTT. V and J are TRBV9 and TRBJ2-3; 14 bases line up with TRBD2. The CDR3 is 16 amino acids. Germline CDR1 SGDLS, CDR2 YYNGEE. V lost 4 bases, J lost 4 bases, and 5 bases stayed unmatched.

The J gene is TRBJ2-7, the V gene TRBV6-2 or TRBV6-3, with D possibly matching TRBD2 (6 bases). Trimming pared 5 bases from V and 1 base from J, leaving 12 bases between. Germline CDR1 reads MNHEY; CDR2 reads SVGEGT. This CDR3 comprises 14 residues. CDR3 amino acids: CASSPTGTSYEQYF. Written as DNA, the CDR3 is TGTGCCAGCAGTCCAACCGGGACTTCCTACGAGCAGTACTTC.

V gene TRBV4-1 combines with J gene TRBJ1-1, with D perhaps TRBD1 (6 bases). V lost 0 bases, J lost 11 bases, and 19 bases lay in between. This CDR3 region has 15 residues. CDR1 is MGHRA, CDR2 YSYEKL, per germline. Written as DNA, the CDR3 is TGCGCCAGCAGCCAAGATTGGGGGCCCCAGGTGGGGGCTTTCTTT. This codes for CASSQDWGPQVGAFF.

This clonotype was counted a few times. The rearrangement joins TRBV29-1 to TRBJ2-5; D remains unclear. Germline V gene sequence: CDR1 SQVTM, CDR2 ANQGSEA. The CDR3 sequence is 11 residues long. Trimming took off 4 bases at V and 4 bases at J, with 7 bases between the two ends. CDR3 protein: CSVANIETQYF. For the CDR3, the DNA is TGCAGCGTTGCAAATATAGAGACCCAGTACTTC.